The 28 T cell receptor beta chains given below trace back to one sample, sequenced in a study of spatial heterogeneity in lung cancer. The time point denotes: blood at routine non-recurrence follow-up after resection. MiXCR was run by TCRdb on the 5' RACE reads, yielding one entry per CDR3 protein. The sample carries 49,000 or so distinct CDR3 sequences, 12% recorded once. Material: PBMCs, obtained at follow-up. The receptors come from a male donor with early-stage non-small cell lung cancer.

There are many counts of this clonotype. CDR3 bases: TGCGCCAGCAGTGCGACAGGGGGCCTCAATCAGCCCCAGCATTTT. As protein: CASSATGGLNQPQHF. The chain combines TRBV5-1 with TRBJ1-5, with 10 positions matching TRBD1. V was clipped by 5 bases and J by 3 bases; unmatched bases: 5. This CDR3 has 15 amino acids. Germline CDR1 and CDR2: SGHRS and YFSETQ.

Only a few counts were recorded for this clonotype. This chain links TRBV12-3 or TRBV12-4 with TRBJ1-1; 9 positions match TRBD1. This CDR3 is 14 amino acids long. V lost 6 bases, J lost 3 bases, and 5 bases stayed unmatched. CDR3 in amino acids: CASSRTGGDTEAFF. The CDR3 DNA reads TGTGCCAGCAGCCGAACAGGGGGCGACACTGAAGCTTTCTTT.

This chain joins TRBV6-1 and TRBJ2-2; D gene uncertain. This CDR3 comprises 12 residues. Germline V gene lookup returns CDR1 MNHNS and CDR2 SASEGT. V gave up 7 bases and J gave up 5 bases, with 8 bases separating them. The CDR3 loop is CASTPPTGELFF. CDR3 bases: TGTGCCAGCACTCCTCCTACCGGGGAGCTGTTTTTT.

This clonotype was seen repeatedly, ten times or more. DNA of the CDR3: TGTGCCAGCAGTCACATCAGGGCGCAGTATTTT. This codes for CASSHIRAQYF. The V and J genes are TRBV12-3 or TRBV12-4 and TRBJ2-3; TRBD1 is a possible D gene (5 bases). Trimming cost V 5 bases and J 10 bases, with 10 bases left between them. This CDR3 spans 11 amino acids.

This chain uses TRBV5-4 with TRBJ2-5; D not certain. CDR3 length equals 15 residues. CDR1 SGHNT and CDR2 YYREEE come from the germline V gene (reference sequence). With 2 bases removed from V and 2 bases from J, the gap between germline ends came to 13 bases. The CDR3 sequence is CASSFGSASQETQYF. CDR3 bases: TGTGCCAGCAGCTTTGGGTCGGCGTCTCAAGAGACCCAGTACTTC.

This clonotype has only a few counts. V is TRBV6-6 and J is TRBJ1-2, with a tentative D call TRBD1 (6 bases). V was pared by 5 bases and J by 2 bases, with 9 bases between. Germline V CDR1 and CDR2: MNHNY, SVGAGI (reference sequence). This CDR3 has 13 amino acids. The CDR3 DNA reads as TGTGCCAGCAGTCCCGGGACAAACTATGGCTACACCTTC. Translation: CASSPGTNYGYTF.

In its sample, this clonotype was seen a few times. DNA of the CDR3: TGTGCCTGGTCGGACAGGCCCAACACTGAAGCTTTCTTT. This translates into CAWSDRPNTEAFF. The chain couples TRBV30 to TRBJ1-1, with 7 bases that match TRBD1. Germline-derived CDR1 and CDR2 are GTSNPN and SVGIG (reference sequence). The CDR3 has 13 amino acids. J lost 2 bases, V lost 5 bases, and 5 bases had no gene match.

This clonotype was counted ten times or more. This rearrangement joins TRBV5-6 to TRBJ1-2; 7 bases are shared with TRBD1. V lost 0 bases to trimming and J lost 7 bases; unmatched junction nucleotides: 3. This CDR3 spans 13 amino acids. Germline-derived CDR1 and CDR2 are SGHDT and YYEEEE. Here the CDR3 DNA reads TGTGCCAGCAGCTTGGGGACAGGAAGTGGCTACACCTTC. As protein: CASSLGTGSGYTF.

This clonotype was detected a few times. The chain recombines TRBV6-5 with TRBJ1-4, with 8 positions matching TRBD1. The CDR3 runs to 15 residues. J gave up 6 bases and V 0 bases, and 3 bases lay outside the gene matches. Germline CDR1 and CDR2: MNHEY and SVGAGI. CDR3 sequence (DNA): TGTGCCAGCAGTTACTCCCAGGGGGCCGATGAAAAACTGTTTTTT. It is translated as CASSYSQGADEKLFF.

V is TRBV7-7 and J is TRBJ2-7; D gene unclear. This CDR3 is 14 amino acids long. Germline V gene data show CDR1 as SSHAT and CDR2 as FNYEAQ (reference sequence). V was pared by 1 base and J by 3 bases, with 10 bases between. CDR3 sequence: CASSLEGRNYEQYF. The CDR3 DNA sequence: TGTGCCAGCAGCTTAGAAGGAAGAAACTACGAGCAGTACTTC.

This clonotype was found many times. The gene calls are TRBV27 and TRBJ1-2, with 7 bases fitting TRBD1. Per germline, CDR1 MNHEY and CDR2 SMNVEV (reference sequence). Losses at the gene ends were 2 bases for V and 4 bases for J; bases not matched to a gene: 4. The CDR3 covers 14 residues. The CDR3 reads CASSLGRGGYGYTF. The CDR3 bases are TGTGCCAGCAGTTTAGGCAGGGGGGGCTATGGCTACACCTTC.

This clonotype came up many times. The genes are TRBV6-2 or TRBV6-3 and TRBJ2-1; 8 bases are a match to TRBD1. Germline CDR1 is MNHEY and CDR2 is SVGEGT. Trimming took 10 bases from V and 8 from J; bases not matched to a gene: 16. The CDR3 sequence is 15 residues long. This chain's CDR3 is CATLAWGQGADEQFF. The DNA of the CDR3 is TGTGCCACCCTCGCCTGGGGGCAGGGGGCTGATGAGCAGTTCTTC.

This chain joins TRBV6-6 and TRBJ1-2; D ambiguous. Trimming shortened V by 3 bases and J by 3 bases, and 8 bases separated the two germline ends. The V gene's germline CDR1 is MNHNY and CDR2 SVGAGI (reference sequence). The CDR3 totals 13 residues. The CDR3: CASSYATHYGYTF. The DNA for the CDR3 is TGTGCCAGCAGTTATGCGACACACTATGGCTACACCTTC.

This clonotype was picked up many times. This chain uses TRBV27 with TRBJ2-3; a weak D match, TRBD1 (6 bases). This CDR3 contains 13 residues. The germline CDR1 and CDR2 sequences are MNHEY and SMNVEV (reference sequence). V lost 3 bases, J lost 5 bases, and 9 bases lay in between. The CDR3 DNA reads TGTGCCAGCAGTTTGGCAGGGGTAGATACGCAGTATTTT. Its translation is CASSLAGVDTQYF.

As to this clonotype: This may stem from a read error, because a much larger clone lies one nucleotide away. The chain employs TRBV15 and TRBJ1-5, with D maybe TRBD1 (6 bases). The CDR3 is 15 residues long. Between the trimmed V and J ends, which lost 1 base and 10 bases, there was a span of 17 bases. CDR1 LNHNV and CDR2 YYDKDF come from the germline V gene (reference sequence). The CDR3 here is CATSRVLDRSRPQHF. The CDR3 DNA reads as TGTGCCACCAGCAGAGTGCTGGACAGAAGCCGCCCCCAGCATTTT.

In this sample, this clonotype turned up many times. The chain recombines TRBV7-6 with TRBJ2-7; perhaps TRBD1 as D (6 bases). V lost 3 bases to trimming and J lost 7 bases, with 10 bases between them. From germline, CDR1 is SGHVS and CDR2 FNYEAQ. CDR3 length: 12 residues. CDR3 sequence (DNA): TGTGCCAGCAGCTTGATTGACAGGGAGCAGTACTTC. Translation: CASSLIDREQYF. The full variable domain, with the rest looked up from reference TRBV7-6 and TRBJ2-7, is GAGVSQSPRYKVTKRGQDVALRCDPISGHVSLYWYRQALGQGPEFLTYFNYEAQQDKSGLPNDRFSAERPEGSISTLTIQRTEQRDSAMYRCASSLIDREQYFGPGTRLTVT.

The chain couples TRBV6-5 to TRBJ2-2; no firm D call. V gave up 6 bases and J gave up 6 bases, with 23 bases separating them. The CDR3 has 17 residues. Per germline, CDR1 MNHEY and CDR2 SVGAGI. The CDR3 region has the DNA TGTGCCAGCAGCTATTATCGTCCACGGTCCTCCGCCGGGGAGCTGTTTTTT. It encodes CASSYYRPRSSAGELFF.

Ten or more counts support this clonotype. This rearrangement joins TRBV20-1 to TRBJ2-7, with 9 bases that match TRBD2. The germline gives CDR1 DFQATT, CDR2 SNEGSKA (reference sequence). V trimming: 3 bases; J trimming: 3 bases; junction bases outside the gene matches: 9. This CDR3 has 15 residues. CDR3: CSASEASGDVYEQYF. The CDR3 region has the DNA TGCAGTGCTAGTGAGGCTAGCGGGGATGTCTACGAGCAGTACTTC.

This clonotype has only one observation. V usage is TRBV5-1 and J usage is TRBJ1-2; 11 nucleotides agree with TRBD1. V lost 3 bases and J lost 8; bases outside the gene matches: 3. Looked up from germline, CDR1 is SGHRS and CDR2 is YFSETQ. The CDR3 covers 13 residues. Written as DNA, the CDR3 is TGCGCCAGCAGCTGGGACAGGGGGAACGGCTACACCTTC. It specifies CASSWDRGNGYTF.

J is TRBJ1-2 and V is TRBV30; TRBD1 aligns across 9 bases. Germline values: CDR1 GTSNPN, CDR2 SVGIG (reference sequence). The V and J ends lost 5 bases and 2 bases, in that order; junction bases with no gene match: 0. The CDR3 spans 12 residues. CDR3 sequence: CAWGQGNYGYTF. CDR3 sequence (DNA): TGTGCCTGGGGACAGGGGAACTATGGCTACACCTTC.

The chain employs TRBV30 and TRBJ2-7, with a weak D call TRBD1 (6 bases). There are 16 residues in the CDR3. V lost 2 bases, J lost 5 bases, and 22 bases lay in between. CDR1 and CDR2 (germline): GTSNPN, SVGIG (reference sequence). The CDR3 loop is CAWSTSGTPRTNEQYF. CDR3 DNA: TGTGCCTGGAGTACCTCAGGGACACCAAGGACGAACGAGCAGTACTTC.

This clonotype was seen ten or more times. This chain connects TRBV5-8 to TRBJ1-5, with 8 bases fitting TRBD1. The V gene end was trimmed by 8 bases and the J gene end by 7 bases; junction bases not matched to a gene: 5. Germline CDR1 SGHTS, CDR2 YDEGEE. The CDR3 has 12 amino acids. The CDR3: CASPGGLQPQHF. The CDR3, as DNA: TGTGCCAGTCCAGGGGGCTTACAGCCCCAGCATTTT.

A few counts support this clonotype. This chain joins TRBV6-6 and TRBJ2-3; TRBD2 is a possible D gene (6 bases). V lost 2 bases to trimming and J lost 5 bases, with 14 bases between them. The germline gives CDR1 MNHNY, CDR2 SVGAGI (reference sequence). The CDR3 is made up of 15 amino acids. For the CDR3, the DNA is TGTGCCAGCAGTTACCCAGGGACTCCAGGAGATACGCAGTATTTT. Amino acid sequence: CASSYPGTPGDTQYF.

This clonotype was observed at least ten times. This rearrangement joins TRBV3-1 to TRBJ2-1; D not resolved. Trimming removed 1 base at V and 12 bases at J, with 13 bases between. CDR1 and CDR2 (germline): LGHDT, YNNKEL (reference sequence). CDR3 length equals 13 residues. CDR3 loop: CASSQGAASGQFF. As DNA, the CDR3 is TGTGCCAGCAGCCAAGGGGCGGCTAGTGGGCAGTTCTTC.

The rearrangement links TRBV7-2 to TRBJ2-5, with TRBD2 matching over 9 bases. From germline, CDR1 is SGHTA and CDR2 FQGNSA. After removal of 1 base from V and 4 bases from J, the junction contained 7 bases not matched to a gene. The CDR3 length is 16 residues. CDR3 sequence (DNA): TGTGCCAGCAGCTTAGACCCAGCGGGGGGATCAGAGACCCAGTACTTC. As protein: CASSLDPAGGSETQYF.

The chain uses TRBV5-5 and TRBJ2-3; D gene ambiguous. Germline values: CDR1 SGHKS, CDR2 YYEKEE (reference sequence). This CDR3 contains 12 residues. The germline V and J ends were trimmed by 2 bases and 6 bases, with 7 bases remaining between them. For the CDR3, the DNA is TGTGCCAGCAGCTTTAACGTGGATACGCAGTATTTT. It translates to CASSFNVDTQYF. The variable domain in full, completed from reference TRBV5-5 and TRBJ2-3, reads DAGVTQSPTHLIKTRGQQVTLRCSPISGHKSVSWYQQVLGQGPQFIFQYYEKEERGRGNFPDRFSARQFPNYSSELNVNALLLGDSALYLCASSFNVDTQYFGPGTRLTVL.

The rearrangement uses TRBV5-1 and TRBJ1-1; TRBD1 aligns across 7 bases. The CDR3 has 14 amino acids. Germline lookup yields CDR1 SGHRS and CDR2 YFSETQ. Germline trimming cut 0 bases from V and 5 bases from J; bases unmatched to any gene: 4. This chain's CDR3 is CASSLEGGRTEAFF. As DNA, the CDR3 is TGCGCCAGCAGCTTGGAAGGGGGCAGGACTGAAGCTTTCTTT.

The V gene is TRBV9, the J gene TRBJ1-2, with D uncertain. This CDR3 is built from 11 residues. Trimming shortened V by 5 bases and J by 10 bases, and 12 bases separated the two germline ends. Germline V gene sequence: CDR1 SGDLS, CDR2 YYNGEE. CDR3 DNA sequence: TGTGCCAGCAGTTACCATATGCTCTACACCTTC. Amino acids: CASSYHMLYTF.